This T cell receptor (beta chain) was profiled in a study of metastatic and nonmetastatic thyroid tumors. Study as a whole: Samples came from malignant and benign thyroid patients, and repertoires were compared across blood and tumor or nodule tissue.

Every patient was untreated before thyroid surgery. TCRdb recomputed clones from the PCR reads via MiXCR. The table has about 12,000 clones, approximately 33% seen once; the top ten hold roughly 12%. Worth noting for this clone: At one of its ends the junction is not consistent with the germline gene, which may arise from a read error.

The CDR3 is made up of 13 amino acids. Germline CDR1 and CDR2: MRHNA and SNTAGT. Sequencing input: tumor tissue. J is TRBJ2-2 and V is TRBV6-4; D call uncertain. This clonotype originated in a male donor with papillary thyroid cancer or a benign thyroid nodule (not recorded which). Some clones in this sample may be carry-over from other donors' samples. The CDR3 DNA follows: TGTGACAGCAGTGACTCCAACACCGGGGAGCTGTTTTTT. Amino acids: CDSSDSNTGELFF.